This T cell receptor beta chain was sequenced for a study of control samples from healthy donors and cancer patients. The repertoire was sequenced with immunoSEQ multiplex PCR; TCRdb's copy has only in-frame clones and lacks some. The repertoire holds hundreds of thousands of clones, with around 79% as singletons. This CDR3 is 15 amino acids long. Trimming stripped 4 bases from V and 2 bases from J, with 15 bases between. Per the germline V gene, CDR1 is SGHTA and CDR2 is FQGNSA. The receptor was derived from an older woman with lung cancer. The rearrangement joins TRBV7-2 to TRBJ2-7, with D maybe TRBD2 (6 bases). Sequenced: PBMCs. The CDR3 sequence is CASSWTAGGTYEQYF. The CDR3 nucleotides read TGTGCCAGCAGCTGGACGGCCGGGGGAACCTACGAGCAGTACTTC.